Shown below are 26 T cell receptor beta chains from a single sample sequenced in a study of shared clonotypes between healthy human individuals. The protocol was immunoSEQ multiplex PCR, while the TCRdb copy is restricted to in-frame clones and leaves out a portion. The sample lists about 2.2 million clones, approximately 92% occurring once. CD45RO-negative, CCR7-selected cells formed the naive CD8 fraction, which excluded terminally differentiated effector memory CD45RA+ cells. Sequences were obtained from naive CD8+ T cells from PBMCs. The origin of the receptors is a young man in good health. Some clones in this sample may be carry-over from other donors' samples.

The chain couples TRBV27 to TRBJ1-1; unclear D gene. The length of the CDR3 is 14 residues. Per the germline V gene, CDR1 is MNHEY and CDR2 is SMNVEV (reference sequence). Between the trimmed V and J ends, which lost 5 bases and 2 bases, there was a span of 12 bases. The DNA of the CDR3 is TGTGCCAGCAGTCACCTCGGACGAAACACTGAAGCTTTCTTT. Amino acid sequence: CASSHLGRNTEAFF.

Details on this clone: Other DNA sequences in this specimen translate into the identical CDR3. The V gene is TRBV19, the J gene TRBJ2-5, with D perhaps TRBD1 (5 bases). The CDR3 spans 13 residues. Trimming stripped 5 bases from V and 2 bases from J, with 9 bases between. The germline CDR1 and CDR2 sequences are LNHDA and SQIVND (reference sequence). This CDR3 is CASSPRVQETQYF. As DNA, the CDR3 is TGTGCCAGTAGTCCCAGGGTACAAGAGACCCAGTACTTC.

This clone has just one count. The CDR3 DNA reads as TGTGCCAGTAGTATAAGAGGGGCCCACACCGGGGAGCTGTTTTTT. Its translation is CASSIRGAHTGELFF. This rearrangement joins TRBV19 to TRBJ2-2; D may correspond to TRBD1 or TRBD2 (5 bases each). From germline, CDR1 is LNHDA and CDR2 SQIVND (reference sequence). V was shortened by 2 bases and J by 3 bases, with 10 bases between the two germline ends. The CDR3 totals 15 residues.

The rearrangement joins TRBV6-6 to TRBJ1-6; D uncertain. V was trimmed by 4 bases and J by 7 bases, leaving 8 bases between them. Per the germline V gene, CDR1 is MNHNY and CDR2 is SVGAGI (reference sequence). The CDR3 runs 13 residues. The DNA for the CDR3 is TGTGCCAGCAGTTTCACAGTCAATTCACCCCTCCACTTT. It translates to CASSFTVNSPLHF.

The gene calls are TRBV28 and TRBJ1-1, with 7 bases identical to TRBD1. V gave up 5 bases and J gave up 0 bases; unmatched junction bases: 9. The CDR3 is made up of 16 amino acids. Looked up from germline, CDR1 is MDHEN and CDR2 is SYDVKM. The CDR3 DNA is TGTGCCAGCAGTCCGCGACAGGGACTTATGAACACTGAAGCTTTCTTT. It specifies CASSPRQGLMNTEAFF.

This chain connects TRBV4-1 to TRBJ2-2; unclear D gene. Germline V lookup: CDR1 MGHRA, CDR2 YSYEKL. This CDR3 is 14 amino acids long. Between the trimmed V and J ends, which lost 3 bases and 4 bases, there was a span of 9 bases. This chain's CDR3 is CASSHTPGTGELFF. The CDR3 DNA reads TGCGCCAGCAGCCATACTCCAGGCACCGGGGAGCTGTTTTTT.

The chain links TRBV4-1 to TRBJ2-7; 10 nucleotides line up with TRBD2. The length of the CDR3 is 15 residues. Trimming at V came to 0 bases and at J to 2 bases, leaving 1 base not matched to a gene. Germline V gene sequence: CDR1 MGHRA, CDR2 YSYEKL. This CDR3 reads CASSQDGLAAYEQYF. CDR3 DNA: TGCGCCAGCAGCCAAGATGGACTAGCGGCCTACGAGCAGTACTTC.

This rearrangement joins TRBV29-1 to TRBJ2-5; D is perhaps TRBD1 or TRBD2 (5 bases each). The DNA end is more similar to TRBJ2-7, so the J call may be wrong. CDR1 is SQVTM, CDR2 ANQGSEA, per germline. The CDR3 runs 14 residues. DNA for the CDR3: TGCAGCGTTGAAGATCAGGGCAGGGAGTACGAGCAGTACTTC. It translates to CSVEDQGREYEQYF.

The chain links TRBV27 to TRBJ2-2, with TRBD1 as a possible D gene (6 bases). Germline values: CDR1 MNHEY, CDR2 SMNVEV (reference sequence). The V end was cut by 6 bases, the J end by 6 bases, with 17 bases between. The CDR3 runs to 15 residues. The CDR3 sequence: CASRLGRWTAGELFF. The CDR3, as DNA: TGTGCCAGCAGACTGGGACGGTGGACAGCCGGGGAGCTGTTTTTT.

The chain employs TRBV15 and TRBJ1-5; D is undetermined. The V gene lost 5 bases and the J gene lost 4 bases, with 18 bases spanning the gap. Germline V gene data show CDR1 as LNHNV and CDR2 as YYDKDF (reference sequence). CDR3 length: 16 residues. The CDR3 is CATSPRWRIRNQPQHF. DNA for the CDR3: TGTGCCACCAGCCCCAGATGGAGGATCCGAAATCAGCCCCAGCATTTT.

The CDR3 coding sequence is TGTGCCACCAAGGGGCAGACTTGGCGGGAGGGCCTCCCAGATACGCAGTATTTT. Protein: CATKGQTWREGLPDTQYF. This sequence joins TRBV28 and TRBJ2-3, with 9 bases lining up with TRBD2. Germline trimming cut 10 bases from V and 4 bases from J; bases unmatched to any gene: 21. This CDR3 comprises 18 residues. CDR1 MDHEN and CDR2 SYDVKM come from the germline V gene.

This rearrangement joins TRBV27 to TRBJ2-7; 9 nucleotides align to TRBD1. V shed 6 bases and J 12 bases; nucleotides not matched to a gene: 15. The germline CDR1 and CDR2 sequences are MNHEY and SMNVEV (reference sequence). This CDR3 is built from 14 residues. The CDR3 loop reads CASRPDRGAVIWYF. As DNA, the CDR3 is TGTGCCAGCAGGCCCGACAGGGGGGCGGTGATCTGGTACTTC.

J is TRBJ1-2 and V is TRBV7-9; 9 bases agree with TRBD1. The CDR3 has 15 residues. The V gene end was trimmed by 5 bases and the J gene end by 8 bases; junction bases not matched to a gene: 12. Germline CDR1 is SEHNR and CDR2 is FQNEAQ (reference sequence). CDR3 residues: CASSPVGQGLFGYTF. CDR3 nucleotide sequence: TGTGCCAGCAGCCCCGTGGGACAGGGTCTTTTCGGCTACACCTTC.

This chain links TRBV28 with TRBJ2-3; D may be TRBD2 (6 bases). CDR1 and CDR2 from the germline V gene are MDHEN and SYDVKM. With 8 bases removed from V and 3 bases from J, the gap between germline ends came to 12 bases. The CDR3 consists of 13 residues. CDR3 nucleotides: TGTGCCAGCGGGCGGGGAAGGACAGATACGCAGTATTTT. Translated: CASGRGRTDTQYF. The whole variable domain, filled in from reference TRBV28 and TRBJ2-3, reads DVKVTQSSRYLVKRTGEKVFLECVQDMDHENMFWYRQDPGLGLRLIYFSYDVKMKEKGDIPEGYSVSREKKERFSLILESASTNQTSMYLCASGRGRTDTQYFGPGTRLTVL.

With regard to this clone: This sample includes further DNA sequences coding for the same CDR3. The chain combines TRBV11-3 with TRBJ2-1; 13 nucleotides agree with TRBD2. This CDR3 has 16 amino acids. The V segment lost 5 bases and the J segment 3 bases; nucleotides outside the gene matches: 4. From germline, CDR1 is SGHNT and CDR2 YENEEA. DNA of the CDR3: TGTGCCAGCAGCCCTCGGACTAGCGGGGGCTACAATGAGCAGTTCTTC. Its translation is CASSPRTSGGYNEQFF.

The CDR3 DNA reads as TGTGCCAGCAGCTTGGGGAGGGCAGGGCCTTATAGCAATCAGCCCCAGCATTTT. This translates into CASSLGRAGPYSNQPQHF. The V gene is TRBV5-8, the J gene TRBJ1-5, with D possibly TRBD1 on 5 matching bases. The CDR3 contains 18 residues. The germline gives CDR1 SGHTS, CDR2 YDEGEE. The V gene lost 0 bases and the J gene lost 0 bases, with 16 bases spanning the gap.

The gene calls are TRBV7-9 and TRBJ2-1, with a weak D call TRBD2 (5 bases). Germline V gene lookup returns CDR1 SEHNR and CDR2 FQNEAQ (reference sequence). V was cut by 8 bases and J by 2 bases, with 7 bases left in between. This CDR3 has 12 residues. DNA of the CDR3: TGTGCCAGCTCGGGGACCTACAATGAGCAGTTCTTC. It yields the protein CASSGTYNEQFF.

The chain combines TRBV11-2 with TRBJ1-5; a weak D match, TRBD1 (6 bases). Germline V gene lookup returns CDR1 SGHAT and CDR2 FQNNGV. This CDR3 is 15 amino acids long. V lost 5 bases to trimming and J lost 4 bases, with 15 bases between them. Written as DNA, the CDR3 is TGTGCCAGCAGCCCATCAGGGGAGGGGAATCAGCCCCAGCATTTT. This sequence encodes CASSPSGEGNQPQHF.

The chain is built from TRBV4-3 and TRBJ1-2, with TRBD1 identical over 8 bases. The CDR3 loop spans 17 amino acids. CDR1 is LGHNA and CDR2 is YSLEER in the germline V gene. The V gene end was trimmed by 0 bases and the J gene end by 5 bases; junction bases not matched to a gene: 11. CDR3 amino acids: CASSQDWGQAPGYGYTF. In DNA form, the CDR3 reads TGCGCCAGCAGCCAAGATTGGGGACAGGCCCCCGGTTATGGCTACACCTTC.

The chain links TRBV4-1 to TRBJ2-2; D possibly corresponds to TRBD2 (7 bases). Germline lookup yields CDR1 MGHRA and CDR2 YSYEKL. The CDR3 totals 16 residues. Between the trimmed V and J ends, which lost 1 base and 4 bases, there was a span of 13 bases. The CDR3 nucleotides are TGCGCCAGCAGCCAAGCCGGGGGGCCGATCACCGGGGAGCTGTTTTTT. Protein product: CASSQAGGPITGELFF.

On this clone itself: The same CDR3 also results from other DNA sequences found in this sample. This chain uses TRBV19 with TRBJ1-1; D may be TRBD1 (6 bases). Germline V gene sequence: CDR1 LNHDA, CDR2 SQIVND (reference sequence). CDR3 length: 12 amino acids. V lost 1 base and J 8 bases, leaving 8 bases between the germline ends. CDR3 amino acids: CASSIGGPEAFF. The CDR3 nucleotides are TGTGCCAGTAGTATAGGGGGGCCCGAAGCTTTCTTT.

The chain couples TRBV5-1 to TRBJ2-7; 7 positions match TRBD2. Losses at the gene ends were 0 bases for V and 2 bases for J; bases not matched to a gene: 8. CDR1 is SGHRS and CDR2 is YFSETQ in the germline V gene. CDR3 length: 16 residues. DNA for the CDR3: TGCGCCAGCAGCTTGGGTCTAGCGGTACAAACCTACGAGCAGTACTTC. Protein product: CASSLGLAVQTYEQYF.

CDR3 sequence reads: CASRDPNGEQFF. Written as DNA, the CDR3 is TGTGCCAGCAGGGACCCCAACGGGGAGCAGTTCTTC. The chain is built from TRBV27 and TRBJ2-1; D gene uncertain. CDR1 and CDR2 from the germline V gene are MNHEY and SMNVEV (reference sequence). CDR3 length: 12 amino acids. V lost 6 bases to trimming and J lost 10 bases, with 13 bases between them.

The sample holds one count of this clone. The chain recombines TRBV5-1 with TRBJ2-5, with 9 nucleotides matching TRBD2. Germline V gene data show CDR1 as SGHRS and CDR2 as YFSETQ. This CDR3 comprises 17 residues. V lost 3 bases, J lost 5 bases, and 14 bases stayed unmatched. The DNA for the CDR3 is TGCGCCAGCAGCTCGGGGACTAGCCGGATACCTGGGGAGACCCAGTACTTC. Translating gives CASSSGTSRIPGETQYF.

Of note for this clone: Distinct nucleotide sequences in the sample also encode this CDR3. The gene calls are TRBV15 and TRBJ1-2; D may be TRBD1 (6 bases). The V gene's germline CDR1 is LNHNV and CDR2 YYDKDF (reference sequence). Trimming stripped 0 bases from V and 1 base from J, with 6 bases between. This CDR3 is built from 14 residues. As DNA, the CDR3 is TGTGCCACCAGCAGAGACAGGGGTAACTATGGCTACACCTTC. Amino acid sequence: CATSRDRGNYGYTF.

This rearrangement joins TRBV7-9 to TRBJ2-7; 10 nucleotides align to TRBD2. V dropped 2 bases and J dropped 4; count of bases not matched to a gene: 8. CDR1 is SEHNR, CDR2 FQNEAQ, per germline (reference sequence). The CDR3 contains 16 residues. For the CDR3, the DNA is TGTGCCAGCAGCTTAAAGGCTAGCGGGAGTTTATACGAGCAGTACTTC. This gives the protein CASSLKASGSLYEQYF.